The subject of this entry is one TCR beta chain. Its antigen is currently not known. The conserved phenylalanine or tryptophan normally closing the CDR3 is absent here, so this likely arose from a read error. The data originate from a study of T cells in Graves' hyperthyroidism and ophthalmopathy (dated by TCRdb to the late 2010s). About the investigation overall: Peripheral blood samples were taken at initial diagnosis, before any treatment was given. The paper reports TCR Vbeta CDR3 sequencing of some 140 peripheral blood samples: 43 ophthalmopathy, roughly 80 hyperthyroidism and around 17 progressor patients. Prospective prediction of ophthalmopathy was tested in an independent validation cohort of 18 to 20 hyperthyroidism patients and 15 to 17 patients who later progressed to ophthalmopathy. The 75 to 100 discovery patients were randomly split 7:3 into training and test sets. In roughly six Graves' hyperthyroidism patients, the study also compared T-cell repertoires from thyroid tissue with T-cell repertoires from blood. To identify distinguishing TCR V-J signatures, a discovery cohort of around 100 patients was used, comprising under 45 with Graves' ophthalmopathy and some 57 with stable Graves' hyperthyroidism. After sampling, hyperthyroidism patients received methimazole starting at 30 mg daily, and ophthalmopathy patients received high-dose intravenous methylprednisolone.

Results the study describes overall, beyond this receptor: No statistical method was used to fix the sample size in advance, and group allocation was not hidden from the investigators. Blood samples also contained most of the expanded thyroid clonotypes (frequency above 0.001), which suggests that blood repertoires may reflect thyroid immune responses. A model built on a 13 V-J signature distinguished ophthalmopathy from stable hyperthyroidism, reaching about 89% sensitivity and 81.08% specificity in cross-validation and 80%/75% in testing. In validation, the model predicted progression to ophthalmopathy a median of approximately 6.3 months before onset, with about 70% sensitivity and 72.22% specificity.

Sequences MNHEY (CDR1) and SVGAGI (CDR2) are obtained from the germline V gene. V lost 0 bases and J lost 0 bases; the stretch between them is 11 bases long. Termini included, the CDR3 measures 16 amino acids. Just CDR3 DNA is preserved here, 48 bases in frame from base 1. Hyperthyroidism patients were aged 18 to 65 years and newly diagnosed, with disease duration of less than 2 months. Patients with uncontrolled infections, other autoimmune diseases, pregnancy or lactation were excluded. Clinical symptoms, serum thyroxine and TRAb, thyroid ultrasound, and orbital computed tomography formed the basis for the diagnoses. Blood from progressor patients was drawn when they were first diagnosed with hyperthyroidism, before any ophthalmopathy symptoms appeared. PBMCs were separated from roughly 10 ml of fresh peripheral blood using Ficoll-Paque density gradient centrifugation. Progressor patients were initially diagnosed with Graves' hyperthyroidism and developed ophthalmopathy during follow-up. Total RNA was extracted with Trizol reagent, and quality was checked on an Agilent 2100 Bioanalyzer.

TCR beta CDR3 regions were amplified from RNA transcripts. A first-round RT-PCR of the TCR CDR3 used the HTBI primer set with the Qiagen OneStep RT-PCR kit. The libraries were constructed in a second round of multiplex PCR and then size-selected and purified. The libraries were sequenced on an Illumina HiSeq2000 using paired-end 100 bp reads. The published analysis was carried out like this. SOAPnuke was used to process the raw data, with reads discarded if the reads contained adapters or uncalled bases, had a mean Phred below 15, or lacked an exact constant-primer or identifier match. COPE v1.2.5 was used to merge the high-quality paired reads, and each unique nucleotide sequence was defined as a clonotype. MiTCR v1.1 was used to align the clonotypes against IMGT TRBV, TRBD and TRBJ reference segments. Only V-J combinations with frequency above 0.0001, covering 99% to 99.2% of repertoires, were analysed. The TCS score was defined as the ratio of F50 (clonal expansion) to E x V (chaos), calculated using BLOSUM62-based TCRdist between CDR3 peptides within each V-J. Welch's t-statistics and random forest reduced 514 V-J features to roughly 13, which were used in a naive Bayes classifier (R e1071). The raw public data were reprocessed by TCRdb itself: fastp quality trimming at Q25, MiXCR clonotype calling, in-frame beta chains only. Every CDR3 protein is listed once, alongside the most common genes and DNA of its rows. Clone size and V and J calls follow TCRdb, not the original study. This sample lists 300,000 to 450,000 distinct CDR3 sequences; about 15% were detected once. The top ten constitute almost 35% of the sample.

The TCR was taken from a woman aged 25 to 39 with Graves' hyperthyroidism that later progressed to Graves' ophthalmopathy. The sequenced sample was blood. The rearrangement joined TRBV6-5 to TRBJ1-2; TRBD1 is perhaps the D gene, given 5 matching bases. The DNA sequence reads TGTGCCAGCAGTTACTCCAGGGAACTTACTAACTATGGCTACACCCTC. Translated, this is CASSYSRELTNYGYTL.